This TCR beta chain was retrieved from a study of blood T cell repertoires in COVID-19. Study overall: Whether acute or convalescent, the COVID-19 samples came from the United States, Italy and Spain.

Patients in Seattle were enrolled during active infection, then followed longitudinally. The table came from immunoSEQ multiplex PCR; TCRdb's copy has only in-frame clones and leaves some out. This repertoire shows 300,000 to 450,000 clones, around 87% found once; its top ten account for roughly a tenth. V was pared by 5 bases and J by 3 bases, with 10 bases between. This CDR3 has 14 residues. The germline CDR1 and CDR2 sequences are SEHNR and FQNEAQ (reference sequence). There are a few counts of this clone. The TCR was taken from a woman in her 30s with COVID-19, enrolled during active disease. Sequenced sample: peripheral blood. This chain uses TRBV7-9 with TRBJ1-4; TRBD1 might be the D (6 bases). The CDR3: CASSDGTSNEKLFF. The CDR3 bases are TGTGCCAGCAGCGACGGGACATCTAATGAAAAACTGTTTTTT.